The T cell receptor (beta chain) under discussion was sequenced for a study of T-cell memory formation after mild COVID-19. Study details: Largely, the TCR clusters proved donor specific.

TCRdb re-analysed the 5' RACE reads in MiXCR, keeping a single row per CDR3 protein. Of about 350,000 distinct CDR3 sequences in the sample, roughly 13% are singletons; the top ten hold about a fifth. This clonotype was counted between two and nine times. Its cognate antigen is unknown. Study outcomes and limitations: Cross-reactive memory appears to have joined, as suggested by some responding clones showing up in pre-infection memory. Contracting CD4+ clones were located mainly in CM and EM, and CD8+ clones in EMRA.

Germline V gene lookup returns CDR1 SEHNR and CDR2 FQNEAQ (reference sequence). With 5 bases clipped from V and 12 bases from J, the junction kept 5 bases outside the gene matches. The CDR3 is 11 amino acids. This receptor was obtained from a man aged 18 to 30 who had mild COVID-19 (a few samples of this study predate the infection). Cell type and time point are not known. The chain carries TRBV7-9 and TRBJ1-1, with TRBD1 matching 8 bases. The sequencing sample was made of PBMCs or a T cell subset sorted from them (not recorded which). CDR3 nucleotides: TGTGCCAGCAGCCAGGACAGGGTGCCTTTCTTT. Encoded protein: CASSQDRVPFF.